The 29 T cell receptor beta chains below were found in one sample sequenced in a study of CD8 T cells in Susac syndrome. Random hexamers were used to reverse transcribe an amount of about 0.45 to 1 ug RNA. TCRdb reanalysed the immunoSEQ multiplex PCR reads using MiXCR and keeps one entry per CDR3 protein. The sample carries approximately 68,000 distinct CDR3 sequences, about 95% recorded once. Sequencing used CD8+ T cells from PBMCs. These receptors all come from a human donor with multiple sclerosis.

The chain combines TRBV27 with TRBJ1-1; TRBD1 matches at 11 bases. From germline, CDR1 is MNHEY and CDR2 SMNVEV (reference sequence). After removal of 4 bases from V and 5 bases from J, the junction contained 0 bases not matched to a gene. The CDR3 spans 13 residues. The CDR3 nucleotides read TGTGCCAGCAGTTGGGACAGGGGGACTGAAGCTTTCTTT. Protein product: CASSWDRGTEAFF.

The chain combines TRBV6-2 or TRBV6-3 with TRBJ2-1; unclear D gene. This CDR3 has 15 residues. CDR1 and CDR2 (germline): MNHEY, SVGEGT. The V end lost 9 bases, the J end lost 5 bases, and 20 bases lay between the germline ends. CDR3 residues: CASIQGRIGDNEQFF. The CDR3 region has the DNA TGTGCCAGTATTCAAGGAAGGATTGGGGACAATGAGCAGTTCTTC.

The gene calls are TRBV6-2 or TRBV6-3 and TRBJ1-2; the D gene is possibly TRBD1 (5 bases). With 7 bases removed from V and 4 bases from J, the gap between germline ends came to 16 bases. Germline CDR1 reads MNHEY; CDR2 reads SVGEGT. The CDR3 extends over 14 amino acids. As DNA, the CDR3 is TGTGCCAGCACCAACCCCGGGGCTGGCTATGGCTACACCTTC. Encoded protein: CASTNPGAGYGYTF.

V and J are TRBV18 and TRBJ2-1; TRBD2 matches at 12 bases. The CDR3 is made up of 15 amino acids. The trim removed 3 bases at V and 8 bases at J, leaving 5 bases unmatched. The germline gives CDR1 KGHSH, CDR2 LQKENI. The CDR3 DNA sequence: TGTGCCAGCTCACCCGCTAGCGGGAGGGGGGATGAGCAGTTCTTC. Its translation: CASSPASGRGDEQFF.

This chain joins TRBV27 and TRBJ1-1; D is uncertain. Trimming removed 8 bases from V and 4 bases from J, with 8 bases in between. Germline V gene data show CDR1 as MNHEY and CDR2 as SMNVEV (reference sequence). The CDR3 is 11 amino acids. The CDR3 DNA reads as TGTGCCAGCTTTATCGGCACTGAAGCTTTCTTT. As protein: CASFIGTEAFF.

The chain recombines TRBV6-2 or TRBV6-3 with TRBJ1-5, with D maybe TRBD1 (6 bases). The CDR3 spans 15 residues. Germline CDR1 and CDR2: MNHEY and SVGEGT. The V gene lost 1 base and the J gene lost 5 bases, with 12 bases spanning the gap. This CDR3 is CASSYFQGNHQPQHF. In nucleotides, the CDR3 is TGTGCCAGCAGTTACTTTCAGGGGAATCATCAGCCCCAGCATTTT.

The chain links TRBV18 to TRBJ2-7, with D maybe TRBD1 (5 bases). V was cut by 6 bases and J by 3 bases, with 12 bases left in between. In germline, CDR1 is KGHSH, CDR2 LQKENI. The CDR3 is 13 amino acids. The CDR3 loop reads CASSPGAFYEQYF. CDR3 nucleotides: TGTGCCAGCTCCCCTGGGGCCTTCTACGAGCAGTACTTC.

The chain links TRBV2 to TRBJ1-4; D is unresolved. Germline CDR1 and CDR2: SNHLY and FYNNEI. Trimming took 6 bases from V and 13 from J, leaving 24 bases between them. The CDR3 length is 15 residues. The CDR3 DNA follows: TGTGCCAGCAGCCCCCTGGAGGGTACCGATTTGGGACTGTTTTTT. Amino acid sequence: CASSPLEGTDLGLFF. The full variable domain, rest sourced from reference TRBV2 and TRBJ1-4, is EPEVTQTPSHQVTQMGQEVILRCVPISNHLYFYWYRQILGQKVEFLVSFYNNEISEKSEIFDDQFSVERPDGSNFTLKIRSTKLEDSAMYFCASSPLEGTDLGLFFGSGTQLSVL.

This sequence joins TRBV12-5 and TRBJ2-5, with 7 positions matching TRBD1. CDR3 length equals 14 residues. Germline loops: CDR1 LGHNT, CDR2 FRNRAP. The junction had 9 bases not matched to a gene; V was cut back by 4 bases and J by 7 bases. The CDR3 loop is CASGSTGVGGTQYF. As DNA, the CDR3 is TGTGCTAGTGGTTCTACAGGGGTTGGGGGGACCCAGTACTTC.

In this sample, this clonotype turned up once. V gene TRBV9 combines with J gene TRBJ2-1; TRBD2 aligns across 8 bases. The germline V gene encodes CDR1 SGDLS and CDR2 YYNGEE. This CDR3 region has 14 residues. Germline trimming cut 7 bases from V and 4 bases from J; bases unmatched to any gene: 7. CDR3 DNA: TGTGCCAGCGTAGCCGCGGGGGGTTACAATGAGCAGTTCTTC. This codes for CASVAAGGYNEQFF.

The chain recombines TRBV9 with TRBJ2-3; the D call may be TRBD1 or TRBD2 (5 bases each). Germline CDR1 SGDLS, CDR2 YYNGEE. The germline V and J ends were trimmed by 5 bases and 3 bases, with 22 bases remaining between them. This CDR3 is built from 17 residues. CDR3 region: CASSARLGRSLTDTQYF. The DNA for the CDR3 is TGTGCCAGCAGTGCCAGGTTGGGACGAAGCTTGACAGATACGCAGTATTTT.

The chain combines TRBV4-2 with TRBJ2-3, with 8 positions matching TRBD1. The CDR3 runs 15 residues. Germline trimming cut 3 bases from V and 4 bases from J; bases unmatched to any gene: 6. CDR1 is LGHNA, CDR2 YNFKEQ, per germline. CDR3: CASSQDGQGSDTQYF. The CDR3 DNA is TGTGCCAGCAGCCAGGATGGACAGGGTTCAGATACGCAGTATTTT.

Comments on this clonotype: Sequence at one end of the junction differs from germline and may be a read error. This CDR3 is CSVEPTSGGATGTQYF. In DNA, the CDR3 is TGCAGCGTTGAACCGACTAGCGGGGGGGCAACAGGTACGCAGTATTTT. The V gene is TRBV29-1, the J gene TRBJ2-3, with 14 bases that match TRBD2. The germline gives CDR1 SQVTM, CDR2 ANQGSEA. The CDR3 loop spans 16 amino acids.

The chain links TRBV3-1 to TRBJ1-4, with D unresolved. Trimming pared 0 bases from V and 5 bases from J, leaving 13 bases between. The CDR3 length is 16 residues. Germline loops: CDR1 LGHDT, CDR2 YNNKEL (reference sequence). As DNA, the CDR3 is TGTGCCAGCAGCCAAGAACCGGGCCTTTTAAATGAAAAACTGTTTTTT. Its protein product is CASSQEPGLLNEKLFF.

The chain employs TRBV11-2 and TRBJ1-5; 8 nucleotides agree with TRBD1. V shed 1 base, J shed 7 bases, and the junction held 6 bases outside the gene matches. The CDR3 totals 15 residues. Germline V gives CDR1 SGHAT, CDR2 FQNNGV. The CDR3 DNA sequence: TGTGCCAGCAGCTTAGGGGCAGGGGGCGGGCAGCCCCAGCATTTT. Translation: CASSLGAGGGQPQHF.

The chain employs TRBV7-2 and TRBJ1-6, with 9 bases matching TRBD1. Germline V gene sequence: CDR1 SGHTA, CDR2 FQGNSA. The CDR3 runs 15 residues. The J segment lost 9 bases and the V segment lost 5 bases, leaving 8 bases of the junction unmatched. The CDR3 DNA reads TGTGCCAGCAGCCCCAGGGACAGGGCGTTTTCACCCCTCCACTTT. Translated, it gives CASSPRDRAFSPLHF.

The J gene is TRBJ2-7, the V gene TRBV7-6; tentatively, D is TRBD1 or TRBD2 (6 bases each). CDR3 length: 14 amino acids. Germline values: CDR1 SGHVS, CDR2 FNYEAQ. Trimming pared 5 bases from V and 2 bases from J, leaving 13 bases between. The CDR3 region has the DNA TGTGCCAGCAGCCCACGGGGGCTAGCCTACGAGCAGTACTTC. It translates to CASSPRGLAYEQYF.

The chain joins TRBV29-1 to TRBJ2-5; D is uncertain. The length of the CDR3 is 13 residues. Per the germline V gene, CDR1 is SQVTM and CDR2 is ANQGSEA. The germline V and J ends were trimmed by 2 bases and 3 bases, with 10 bases remaining between them. CDR3 coding DNA: TGCAGCGTTGAATCTATGCAGGAAGAGACCCAGTACTTC. Protein product: CSVESMQEETQYF.

The rearrangement joins TRBV5-4 to TRBJ1-2, with D maybe TRBD1 (6 bases). The CDR3 has 14 amino acids. The germline gives CDR1 SGHNT, CDR2 YYREEE (reference sequence). The V gene lost 3 bases and the J gene lost 4 bases, with 13 bases spanning the gap. In DNA, the CDR3 is TGTGCCAGCAGCTCACAGGGAAATATCTATGGCTACACCTTC. Translating gives CASSSQGNIYGYTF. Based on the CDR3 plus reference TRBV5-4 and TRBJ1-2, the full variable domain is ETGVTQSPTHLIKTRGQQVTLRCSSQSGHNTVSWYQQALGQGPQFIFQYYREEENGRGNFPPRFSGLQFPNYSSELNVNALELDDSALYLCASSSQGNIYGYTFGSGTRLTVV.

The chain is built from TRBV3-1 and TRBJ2-7, with D perhaps TRBD1 (6 bases). The CDR3 loop spans 15 amino acids. Germline CDR1 LGHDT, CDR2 YNNKEL (reference sequence). V was pared by 3 bases and J by 0 bases, with 12 bases between. CDR3 loop: CASSHRRTASYEQYF. CDR3 bases: TGTGCCAGCAGCCACCGCAGGACAGCCTCCTACGAGCAGTACTTC.

J is TRBJ1-1 and V is TRBV27; D unresolved. This CDR3 has 12 residues. Germline V gene lookup returns CDR1 MNHEY and CDR2 SMNVEV (reference sequence). The germline V and J ends were trimmed by 3 bases and 11 bases, with 13 bases remaining between them. In DNA form, the CDR3 reads TGTGCCAGCAGTTTTTCAGGATCGGAGGCTTTCTTT. Its protein is CASSFSGSEAFF.

The chain couples TRBV9 to TRBJ2-7; D might be TRBD2 (6 bases). The ends were cut back, 4 bases at V and 7 bases at J, with 21 bases in the middle. The germline V gene has CDR1 SGDLS and CDR2 YYNGEE. CDR3 size: 15 residues. CDR3 region: CASSLETSGRGEQYF. CDR3 in DNA: TGTGCCAGCAGCTTGGAGACATCTGGACGGGGGGAGCAGTACTTC.

As regards this clonotype: Mismatch with germline at one junction end may stem from a read error. The chain carries TRBV7-3 and TRBJ2-1; 8 nucleotides agree with TRBD2. Germline CDR1 is SGHTA and CDR2 is FQGTGA. The CDR3 has 14 amino acids. CDR3 nucleotides: TGTGCCAGCAGCTTCGGGGGGGCCTACGATGAGCAGTTCTTC. It is translated as CASSFGGAYDEQFF.

This sequence joins TRBV30 and TRBJ2-7; D unclear. V was pared by 5 bases and J by 6 bases, with 8 bases between. Germline CDR1 is GTSNPN and CDR2 is SVGIG (reference sequence). The CDR3 consists of 10 residues. DNA of the CDR3: TGTGCCTGGGGGTCGCGCGAGCAGTACTTC. Its protein product is CAWGSREQYF.

The chain joins TRBV2 to TRBJ2-1, with a weak D call TRBD2 (5 bases). V was shortened by 4 bases and J by 5 bases, with 12 bases between the two germline ends. Germline assignment: CDR1 SNHLY and CDR2 FYNNEI. This CDR3 region has 14 residues. DNA of the CDR3: TGTGCCAGCAGTGGTGGGAGAGGAGACAATGAGCAGTTCTTC. Translating it yields CASSGGRGDNEQFF.

This rearrangement joins TRBV12-5 to TRBJ2-7; D is unresolved. The CDR3 is made up of 13 amino acids. Trimming removed 1 base at V and 2 bases at J, with 6 bases between. Germline loops: CDR1 LGHNT, CDR2 FRNRAP. CDR3: CASGLGDTYEQYF. CDR3 DNA sequence: TGTGCTAGTGGTTTGGGCGACACCTACGAGCAGTACTTC.

The chain uses TRBV29-1 and TRBJ2-1, with 13 bases fitting TRBD2. CDR3 size: 18 residues. The trim removed 2 bases at V and 8 bases at J, leaving 15 bases unmatched. Germline-derived CDR1 and CDR2 are SQVTM and ANQGSEA. The CDR3 loop reads CSVERQTGTSGIGYEQFF. The CDR3 nucleotides are TGCAGCGTTGAACGCCAAACGGGGACTAGCGGGATAGGGTATGAGCAGTTCTTC.

The gene calls are TRBV18 and TRBJ1-5; TRBD1 matches at 9 bases. The V and J ends lost 4 bases and 2 bases, in that order; junction bases with no gene match: 6. This CDR3 has 16 amino acids. Germline CDR1 is KGHSH and CDR2 is LQKENI. CDR3 coding DNA: TGTGCCAGCTCACTCCGGGACAGGGAGGGCAATCAGCCCCAGCATTTT. This translates into CASSLRDREGNQPQHF.

V usage is TRBV12-3 or TRBV12-4 and J usage is TRBJ2-1; the D call may be TRBD1 or TRBD2 (5 bases each). The CDR3 extends over 15 amino acids. V gave up 1 base and J gave up 8 bases, with 15 bases separating them. The CDR3 is CASSLEGQRGDEQFF. The CDR3 DNA reads TGTGCCAGCAGTTTAGAAGGACAAAGAGGGGATGAGCAGTTCTTC.